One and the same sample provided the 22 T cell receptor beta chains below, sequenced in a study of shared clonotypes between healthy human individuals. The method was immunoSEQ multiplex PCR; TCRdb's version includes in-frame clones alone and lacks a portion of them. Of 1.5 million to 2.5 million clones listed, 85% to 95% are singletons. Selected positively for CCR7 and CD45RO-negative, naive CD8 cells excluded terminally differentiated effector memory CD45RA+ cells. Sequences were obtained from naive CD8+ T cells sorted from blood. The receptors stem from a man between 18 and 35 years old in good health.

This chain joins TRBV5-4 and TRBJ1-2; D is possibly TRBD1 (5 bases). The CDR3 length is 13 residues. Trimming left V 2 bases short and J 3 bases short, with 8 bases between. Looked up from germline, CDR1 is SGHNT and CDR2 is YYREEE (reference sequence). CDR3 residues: CASSFTRDYGYTF. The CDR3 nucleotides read TGTGCCAGCAGCTTTACCAGGGACTATGGCTACACCTTC.

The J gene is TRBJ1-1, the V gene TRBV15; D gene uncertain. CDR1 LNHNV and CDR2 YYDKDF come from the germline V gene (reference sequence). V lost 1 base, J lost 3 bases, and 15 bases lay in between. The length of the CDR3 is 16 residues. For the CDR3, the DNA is TGTGCCACCAGCAGAGGTGCAGAAAACGAGTACACTGAAGCTTTCTTT. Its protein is CATSRGAENEYTEAFF.

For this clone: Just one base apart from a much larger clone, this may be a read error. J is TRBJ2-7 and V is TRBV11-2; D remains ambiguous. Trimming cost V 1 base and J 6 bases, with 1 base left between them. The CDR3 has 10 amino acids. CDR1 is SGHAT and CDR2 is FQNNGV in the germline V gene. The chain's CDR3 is CASSLAEQYF. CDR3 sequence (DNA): TGTGCCAGCAGCTTAGCCGAGCAGTACTTC.

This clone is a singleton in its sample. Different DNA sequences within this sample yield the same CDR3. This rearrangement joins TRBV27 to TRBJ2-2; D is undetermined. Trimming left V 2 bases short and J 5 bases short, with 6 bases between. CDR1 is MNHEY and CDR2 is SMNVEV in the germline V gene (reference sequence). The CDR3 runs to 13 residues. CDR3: CASSLVGTGELFF. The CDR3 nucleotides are TGTGCCAGCAGTTTAGTAGGTACCGGGGAGCTGTTTTTT.

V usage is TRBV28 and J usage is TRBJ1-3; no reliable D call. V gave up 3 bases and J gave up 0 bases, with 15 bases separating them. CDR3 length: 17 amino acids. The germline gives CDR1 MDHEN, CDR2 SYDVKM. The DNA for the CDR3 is TGTGCCAGCAGTTTCGGGGTGGGCTTCCTCTCTGGAAACACCATATATTTT. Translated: CASSFGVGFLSGNTIYF.

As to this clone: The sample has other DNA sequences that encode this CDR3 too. The CDR3 protein is CASSQVEAYEQYF. As DNA, the CDR3 is TGCGCCAGCAGCCAAGTCGAGGCCTACGAGCAGTACTTC. This rearrangement joins TRBV4-1 to TRBJ2-7; D not certain. This CDR3 spans 13 amino acids. Germline CDR1 is MGHRA and CDR2 is YSYEKL. V was cut by 1 base and J by 2 bases, with 6 bases left in between.

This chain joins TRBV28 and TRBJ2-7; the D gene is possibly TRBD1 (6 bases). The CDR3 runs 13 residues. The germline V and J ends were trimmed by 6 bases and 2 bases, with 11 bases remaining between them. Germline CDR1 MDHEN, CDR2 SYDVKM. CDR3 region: CASSMQGTYEQYF. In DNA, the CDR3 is TGTGCCAGCAGCATGCAGGGGACCTACGAGCAGTACTTC. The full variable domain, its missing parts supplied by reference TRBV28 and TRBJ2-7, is DVKVTQSSRYLVKRTGEKVFLECVQDMDHENMFWYRQDPGLGLRLIYFSYDVKMKEKGDIPEGYSVSREKKERFSLILESASTNQTSMYLCASSMQGTYEQYFGPGTRLTVT.

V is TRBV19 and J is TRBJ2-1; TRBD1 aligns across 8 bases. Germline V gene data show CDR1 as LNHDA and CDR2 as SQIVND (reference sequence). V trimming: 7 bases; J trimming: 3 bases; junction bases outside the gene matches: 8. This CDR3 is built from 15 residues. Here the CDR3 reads CASTLDRGGYNEQFF. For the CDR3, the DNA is TGTGCCAGTACCCTCGACAGGGGAGGCTACAATGAGCAGTTCTTC.

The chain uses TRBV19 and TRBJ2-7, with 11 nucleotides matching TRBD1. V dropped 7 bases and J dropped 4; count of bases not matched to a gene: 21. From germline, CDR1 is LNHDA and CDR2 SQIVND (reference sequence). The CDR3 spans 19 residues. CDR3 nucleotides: TGTGCCAGTACTCCATGGACAGGGGGCGCTTCCACCCCCCCTTACGAGCAGTACTTC. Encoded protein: CASTPWTGGASTPPYEQYF.

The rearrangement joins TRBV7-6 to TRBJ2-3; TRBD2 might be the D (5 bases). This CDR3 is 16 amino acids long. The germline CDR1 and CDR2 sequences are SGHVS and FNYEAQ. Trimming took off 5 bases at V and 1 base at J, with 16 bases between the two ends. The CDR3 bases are TGTGCCAGCAGCGATTCTACTAGTCATGGCACAGATACGCAGTATTTT. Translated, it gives CASSDSTSHGTDTQYF.

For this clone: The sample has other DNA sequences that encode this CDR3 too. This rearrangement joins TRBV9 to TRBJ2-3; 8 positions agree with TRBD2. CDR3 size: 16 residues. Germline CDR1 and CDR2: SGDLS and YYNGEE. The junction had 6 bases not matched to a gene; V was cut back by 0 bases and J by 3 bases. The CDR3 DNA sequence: TGTGCCAGCAGCGTAGAGGGATTAGCGGGGACAGATACGCAGTATTTT. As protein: CASSVEGLAGTDTQYF.

CDR3 in DNA: TGTGCCAGCAGCCGCCCTAGCTTTCAAGAGACCCAGTACTTC. It specifies CASSRPSFQETQYF. The V gene is TRBV7-8, the J gene TRBJ2-5; D possibly corresponds to TRBD2 (5 bases). V lost 5 bases, J lost 2 bases, and 12 bases lay in between. In germline, CDR1 is SGHVS, CDR2 FQNEAQ. This CDR3 region has 14 residues.

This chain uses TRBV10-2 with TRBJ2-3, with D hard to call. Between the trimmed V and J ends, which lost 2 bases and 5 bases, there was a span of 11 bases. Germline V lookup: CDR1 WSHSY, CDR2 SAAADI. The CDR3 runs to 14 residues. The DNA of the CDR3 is TGCGCCAGCAGTGAGGGGGTTGGTGAAGATACGCAGTATTTT. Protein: CASSEGVGEDTQYF.

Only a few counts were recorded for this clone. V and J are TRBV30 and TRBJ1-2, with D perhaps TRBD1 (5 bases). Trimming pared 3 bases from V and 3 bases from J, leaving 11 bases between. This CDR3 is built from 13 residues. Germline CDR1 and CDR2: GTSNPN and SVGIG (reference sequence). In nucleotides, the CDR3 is TGTGCCTGGAGCTGGGGGGTTGACTATGGCTACACCTTC. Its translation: CAWSWGVDYGYTF.

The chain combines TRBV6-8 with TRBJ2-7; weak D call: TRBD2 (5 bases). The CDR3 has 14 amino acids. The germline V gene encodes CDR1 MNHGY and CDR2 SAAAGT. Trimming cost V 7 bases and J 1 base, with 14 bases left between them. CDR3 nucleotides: TGTGCCAGCATCTTTCGGAGGATGTCCTACGAGCAGTACTTC. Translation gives CASIFRRMSYEQYF.

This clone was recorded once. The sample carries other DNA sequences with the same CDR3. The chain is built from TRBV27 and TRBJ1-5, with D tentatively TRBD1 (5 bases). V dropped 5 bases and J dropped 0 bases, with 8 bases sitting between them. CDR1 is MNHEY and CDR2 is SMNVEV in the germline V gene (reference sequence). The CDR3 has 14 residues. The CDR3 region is CASSRQGSNQPQHF. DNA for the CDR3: TGTGCCAGCAGTAGGCAGGGTAGCAATCAGCCCCAGCATTTT.

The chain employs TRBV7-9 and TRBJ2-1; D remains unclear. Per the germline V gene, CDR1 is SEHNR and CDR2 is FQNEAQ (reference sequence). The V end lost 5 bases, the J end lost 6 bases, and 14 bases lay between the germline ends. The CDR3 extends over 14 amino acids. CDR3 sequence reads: CASSPVLPPNEQFF. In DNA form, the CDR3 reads TGTGCCAGCAGCCCCGTGTTACCGCCCAATGAGCAGTTCTTC.

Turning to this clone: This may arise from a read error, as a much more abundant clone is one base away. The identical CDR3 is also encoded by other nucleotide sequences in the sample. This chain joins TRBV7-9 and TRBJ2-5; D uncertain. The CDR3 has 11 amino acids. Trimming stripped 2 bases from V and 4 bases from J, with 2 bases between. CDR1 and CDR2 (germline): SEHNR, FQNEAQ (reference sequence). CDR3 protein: CASSLLETQYF. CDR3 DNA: TGTGCCAGCAGCTTATTAGAGACCCAGTACTTC.

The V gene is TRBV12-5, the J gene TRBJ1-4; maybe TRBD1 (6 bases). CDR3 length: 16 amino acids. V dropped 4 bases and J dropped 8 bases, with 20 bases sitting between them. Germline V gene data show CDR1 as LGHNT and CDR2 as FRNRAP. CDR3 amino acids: CASGSDGTYPIEKLFF. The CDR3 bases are TGTGCTAGTGGTTCAGACGGGACATACCCGATAGAAAAACTGTTTTTT.

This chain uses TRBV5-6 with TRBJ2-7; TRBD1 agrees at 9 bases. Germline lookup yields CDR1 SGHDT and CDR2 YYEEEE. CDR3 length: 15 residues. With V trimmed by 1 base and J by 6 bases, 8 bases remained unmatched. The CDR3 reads CASSLFRDRVLEQYF. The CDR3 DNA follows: TGTGCCAGCAGCTTGTTTCGGGACAGGGTGCTCGAGCAGTACTTC.

The CDR3 DNA is TGTGCCAGCAGTGAGGGCAGGGGCGGCTTACGGAACACTGAAGCTTTCTTT. Its protein is CASSEGRGGLRNTEAFF. The rearrangement joins TRBV2 to TRBJ1-1, with a tentative D call TRBD1 (6 bases). Germline V gene lookup returns CDR1 SNHLY and CDR2 FYNNEI. Trimming removed 3 bases at V and 1 base at J, with 18 bases between. The CDR3 is 17 residues long.

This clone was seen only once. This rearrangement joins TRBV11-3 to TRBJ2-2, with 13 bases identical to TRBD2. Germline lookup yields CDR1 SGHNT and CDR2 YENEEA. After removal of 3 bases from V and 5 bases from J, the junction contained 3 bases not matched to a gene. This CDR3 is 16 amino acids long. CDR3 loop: CASSLGLAGYTGELFF. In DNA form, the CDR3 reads TGTGCCAGCAGCTTGGGACTAGCGGGATATACCGGGGAGCTGTTTTTT.